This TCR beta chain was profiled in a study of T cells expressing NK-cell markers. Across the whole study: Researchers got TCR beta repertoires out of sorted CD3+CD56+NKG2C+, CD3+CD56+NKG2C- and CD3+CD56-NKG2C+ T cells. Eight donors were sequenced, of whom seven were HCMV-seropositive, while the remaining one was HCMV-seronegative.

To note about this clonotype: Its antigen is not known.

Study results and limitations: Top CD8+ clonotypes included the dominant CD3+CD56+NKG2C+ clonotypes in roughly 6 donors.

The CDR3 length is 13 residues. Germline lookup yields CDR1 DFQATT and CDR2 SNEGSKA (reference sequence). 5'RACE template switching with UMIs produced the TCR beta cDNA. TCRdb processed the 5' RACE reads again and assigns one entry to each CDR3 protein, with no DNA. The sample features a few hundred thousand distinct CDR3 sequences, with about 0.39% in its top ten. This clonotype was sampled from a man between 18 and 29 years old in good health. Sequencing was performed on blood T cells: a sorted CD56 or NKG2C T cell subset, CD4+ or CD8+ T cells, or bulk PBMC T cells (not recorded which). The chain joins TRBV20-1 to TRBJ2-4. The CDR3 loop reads CSASHWRLNIQYF.